The 25 T cell receptor beta chains in this list originate from one sample, sequenced in a study of blood T cell repertoires in COVID-19. Profiled with immunoSEQ multiplex PCR; TCRdb holds only in-frame clones, not every one. This table holds about 82,000 clones, around four fifths found once. Sequencing input: peripheral blood. These TCRs come from a man older than 75 with active or convalescent COVID-19.

The rearrangement uses TRBV3-1 (or the pseudogene TRBV3-2) and TRBJ2-1; maybe TRBD1 (5 bases). The CDR3 extends over 15 amino acids. Trimming took 2 bases from V and 5 from J, leaving 13 bases between them. In germline, CDR1 is LGHDT, CDR2 YNNKEL (reference sequence). CDR3 sequence (DNA): TGTGCCAGCAGCCAAAGGGGCTCTCAAAACAATGAGCAGTTCTTC. This codes for CASSQRGSQNNEQFF.

This chain uses TRBV5-1 with TRBJ2-6, with TRBD1 as a possible D gene (5 bases). This CDR3 has 19 amino acids. CDR1 and CDR2 from the germline V gene are SGHRS and YFSETQ. Trimming removed 2 bases at V and 0 bases at J, with 18 bases between. The CDR3 sequence is CASSFRGADMYSGANVLTF. The CDR3 nucleotides read TGCGCCAGCAGCTTTAGGGGCGCGGATATGTACTCTGGGGCCAACGTCCTGACTTTC.

The chain joins TRBV5-4 to TRBJ1-4; TRBD1 aligns across 9 bases. Germline loops: CDR1 SGHNT, CDR2 YYREEE (reference sequence). The CDR3 is made up of 14 amino acids. The ends lost 4 bases at V and 6 bases at J; junction bases unmatched: 4. The CDR3 DNA sequence: TGTGCCAGCAGCCTACAGGGGGCGGATGAAAAACTGTTTTTT. This gives the protein CASSLQGADEKLFF.

The chain combines TRBV15 with TRBJ2-5; 8 nucleotides line up with TRBD2. CDR1 and CDR2 (germline): LNHNV, YYDKDF (reference sequence). The CDR3 has 20 residues. The junction had 22 bases not matched to a gene; V was cut back by 1 base and J by 6 bases. Here the CDR3 DNA reads TGTGCCACCAGCAGAGCCCCGGGGGGGCCCACGCTTGGGAATGTGCAGACCCAGTACTTC. Amino acid sequence: CATSRAPGGPTLGNVQTQYF.

V is TRBV27 and J is TRBJ2-3; the D gene is possibly TRBD2 (6 bases). V lost 6 bases, J lost 0 bases, and 13 bases lay in between. Germline CDR1 is MNHEY and CDR2 is SMNVEV (reference sequence). This CDR3 contains 15 residues. This CDR3 is CASRGRLDSTDTQYF. The CDR3 region has the DNA TGTGCCAGCAGAGGGAGACTAGACAGCACAGATACGCAGTATTTT.

The V gene is TRBV19, the J gene TRBJ1-5; perhaps TRBD1 as D (5 bases). Per germline, CDR1 LNHDA and CDR2 SQIVND (reference sequence). Trimming removed 4 bases at V and 2 bases at J, with 12 bases between. This CDR3 region has 15 residues. Here the CDR3 reads CASSTQAVGNQPQHF. In DNA form, the CDR3 reads TGTGCCAGTAGTACACAGGCGGTGGGCAATCAGCCCCAGCATTTT.

The chain is built from TRBV4-1 and TRBJ2-2; D not resolved. This CDR3 has 16 amino acids. Trimming stripped 0 bases from V and 0 bases from J, with 8 bases between. CDR1 MGHRA and CDR2 YSYEKL come from the germline V gene. The CDR3 loop reads CASSQDSGSNTGELFF. The CDR3 DNA reads TGCGCCAGCAGCCAAGATTCAGGTTCGAACACCGGGGAGCTGTTTTTT.

The chain carries TRBV4-1 and TRBJ2-1; possible D gene TRBD1, 6 bases. This CDR3 has 16 residues. V was shortened by 1 base and J by 5 bases, with 15 bases between the two germline ends. CDR1 and CDR2 (germline): MGHRA, YSYEKL. For the CDR3, the DNA is TGCGCCAGCAGCCAAGTGTACAGGGCGGTCGACAATGAGCAGTTCTTC. Amino acid sequence: CASSQVYRAVDNEQFF.

In this sample, this clone turned up a few times. The chain combines TRBV6-1 with TRBJ1-1, with a tentative D call TRBD1 (6 bases). Trimming shortened V by 3 bases and J by 8 bases, and 13 bases separated the two germline ends. Germline V CDR1 and CDR2: MNHNS, SASEGT. The CDR3 is 13 amino acids. This CDR3 is CASSDGRGGEAFF. DNA of the CDR3: TGTGCCAGCAGTGACGGGAGGGGGGGAGAAGCTTTCTTT.

There are a few counts of this clone. The chain joins TRBV9 to TRBJ2-5; 8 positions match TRBD2. V gave up 2 bases and J gave up 5 bases; unmatched junction bases: 8. The CDR3 sequence is 15 residues long. CDR1 SGDLS and CDR2 YYNGEE come from the germline V gene. Here the CDR3 DNA reads TGTGCCAGCAGCGTGCGGGGGGACCCCCGGGAGACCCAGTACTTC. Its protein product is CASSVRGDPRETQYF.

The rearrangement links TRBV3-1 (or the pseudogene TRBV3-2) to TRBJ1-5, with D possibly matching TRBD1 (6 bases). The germline V gene encodes CDR1 LGHDT and CDR2 YNNKEL (reference sequence). The CDR3 runs to 15 residues. Trimming pared 1 base from V and 4 bases from J, leaving 11 bases between. CDR3 region: CASSQGQGKNQPQHF. The DNA of the CDR3 is TGTGCCAGCAGCCAAGGCCAGGGGAAGAATCAGCCCCAGCATTTT.

This chain uses TRBV7-2 with TRBJ1-1; 8 positions agree with TRBD1. Germline-derived CDR1 and CDR2 are SGHTA and FQGNSA. The CDR3 is made up of 15 amino acids. V was pared by 1 base and J by 5 bases, with 6 bases of the junction left unmatched. The CDR3 nucleotides read TGTGCCAGCAGCTTAGTCGGACAGGGAGTTACTGAAGCTTTCTTT. Translation: CASSLVGQGVTEAFF.

The V and J genes are TRBV28 and TRBJ1-1; D is uncertain. Germline CDR1 is MDHEN and CDR2 is SYDVKM. The V end lost 5 bases, the J end lost 5 bases, and 21 bases lay between the germline ends. The CDR3 loop spans 16 amino acids. CDR3 nucleotides: TGTGCCAGCAGTCCCGGATCTGACGGAGAAGTGACTGAAGCTTTCTTT. Translating gives CASSPGSDGEVTEAFF.

This chain uses TRBV7-8 with TRBJ1-1, with a tentative D call TRBD1 (5 bases). The ends were cut back, 3 bases at V and 1 base at J, with 9 bases in the middle. The CDR3 runs to 14 residues. CDR1 and CDR2 (germline): SGHVS, FQNEAQ. Here the CDR3 reads CASSFQGKNTEAFF. The DNA for the CDR3 is TGTGCCAGCAGCTTCCAGGGCAAGAACACTGAAGCTTTCTTT.

V gene TRBV5-5 combines with J gene TRBJ1-2, with 7 bases identical to TRBD1. Per germline, CDR1 SGHKS and CDR2 YYEKEE (reference sequence). The junction had 9 bases not matched to a gene; V was cut back by 2 bases and J by 8 bases. The CDR3 consists of 14 residues. CDR3 protein: CASSFRQLTGGYTF. In nucleotides, the CDR3 is TGTGCCAGCAGCTTTCGCCAATTGACAGGGGGCTACACCTTC.

This clone was seen more than once but under ten times. V usage is TRBV7-9 and J usage is TRBJ2-5, with 7 bases that match TRBD2. Trimming cost V 6 bases and J 5 bases; bases outside gene matches: 6. CDR3 size: 13 residues. The germline V gene has CDR1 SEHNR and CDR2 FQNEAQ (reference sequence). The CDR3 here is CASRLSGVETQYF. The CDR3 region has the DNA TGTGCCAGCAGGCTCAGCGGGGTCGAGACCCAGTACTTC.

This chain links TRBV5-4 with TRBJ1-2; D is unresolved. Trimming shortened V by 0 bases and J by 3 bases, and 12 bases separated the two germline ends. Germline V gene lookup returns CDR1 SGHNT and CDR2 YYREEE (reference sequence). This CDR3 spans 15 amino acids. CDR3: CASSLAGSSYYGYTF. CDR3 DNA sequence: TGTGCCAGCAGCTTGGCCGGGTCTTCATACTATGGCTACACCTTC.

The chain couples TRBV7-9 to TRBJ1-2, with D perhaps matching TRBD1 (6 bases). Germline V lookup: CDR1 SEHNR, CDR2 FQNEAQ (reference sequence). This CDR3 contains 11 residues. The ends were cut back, 6 bases at V and 8 bases at J, with 10 bases in the middle. The CDR3 spells CASRTGPGYTF. In DNA form, the CDR3 reads TGTGCCAGCAGAACAGGGCCAGGCTACACCTTC.

This chain uses TRBV28 with TRBJ1-4; TRBD1 aligns across 9 bases. From germline, CDR1 is MDHEN and CDR2 SYDVKM. The J segment lost 0 bases and the V segment lost 8 bases, leaving 7 bases of the junction unmatched. The CDR3 spans 16 residues. DNA of the CDR3: TGTGCCAGCCGGACAGGGGCGGAAGCAACTAATGAAAAACTGTTTTTT. Residues: CASRTGAEATNEKLFF.

V is TRBV19 and J is TRBJ2-5, with 11 bases fitting TRBD2. Germline CDR1 LNHDA, CDR2 SQIVND (reference sequence). J was trimmed by 0 bases and V by 5 bases; bases with no gene match: 5. CDR3 size: 16 residues. The CDR3 reads CASSAWTSGYQETQYF. CDR3 DNA sequence: TGTGCCAGTAGTGCTTGGACTAGCGGGTACCAAGAGACCCAGTACTTC.

The chain has TRBV28 and TRBJ1-3; possibly TRBD1 for D (6 bases). This CDR3 is built from 15 residues. Germline CDR1 is MDHEN and CDR2 is SYDVKM. The V end lost 6 bases, the J end lost 2 bases, and 14 bases lay between the germline ends. In DNA form, the CDR3 reads TGTGCCAGCAGACCGACAGGATCCCCTGGAAACACCATATATTTT. Amino acids: CASRPTGSPGNTIYF.

This sequence joins TRBV5-8 and TRBJ2-1, with TRBD1 identical over 9 bases. This CDR3 region has 15 residues. Germline V gene data show CDR1 as SGHTS and CDR2 as YDEGEE. With V trimmed by 2 bases and J by 4 bases, 4 bases remained unmatched. In nucleotides, the CDR3 is TGTGCCAGCAGCTTCCGGGACAGGGCATACAATGAGCAGTTCTTC. Protein sequence: CASSFRDRAYNEQFF.

The CDR3 loop reads CASSPWTASREQYV. CDR3 sequence (DNA): TGTGCCAGCAGCCCCTGGACAGCTTCGCGCGAGCAGTACGTC. The J gene is TRBJ2-7, the V gene TRBV5-6; TRBD1 might be the D (6 bases). Trimming stripped 4 bases from V and 6 bases from J, with 17 bases between. CDR3 length equals 14 residues. Germline V CDR1 and CDR2: SGHDT, YYEEEE.

J is TRBJ1-4 and V is TRBV19; TRBD1 matches 8 bases. Germline-derived CDR1 and CDR2 are LNHDA and SQIVND (reference sequence). This CDR3 is built from 14 residues. The V gene end was trimmed by 7 bases and the J gene end by 6 bases; junction bases not matched to a gene: 7. The CDR3 DNA sequence: TGTGCCAGTATGGTCGGACAGGGCGATGAAAAACTGTTTTTT. Translating gives CASMVGQGDEKLFF.

The chain joins TRBV19 to TRBJ1-1; D possibly corresponds to TRBD1 (6 bases). Trimming pared 6 bases from V and 1 base from J, leaving 12 bases between. The CDR3 runs 14 residues. CDR1 and CDR2 from the germline V gene are LNHDA and SQIVND (reference sequence). The DNA for the CDR3 is TGTGCCAGTAGAACCGGGACATCGAACACTGAAGCTTTCTTT. Residues: CASRTGTSNTEAFF.